This T cell receptor (beta chain) was profiled in a study of blood T cell repertoires in COVID-19. About the research overall: Samples representing acute and convalescent COVID-19 were sourced from the United States, Italy and Spain.

A COVID-19 case had been met by exposed participants during the 2 weeks before study entry. Per the authors' pipeline: Using reference gene primer amplification, nucleated cell counts were estimated. Assay used: immunoSEQ multiplex PCR; TCRdb lists only in-frame clones, some missing. V and J calls and clone size come straight from that table; D and trimming were deduced from the DNA. This sample has around 400,000 clones; roughly 84% occur once, and the top ten carry 1.4% to 1.5%. Germline V gene lookup returns CDR1 SGHRS and CDR2 YFSETQ. The V end was cut by 2 bases, the J end by 3 bases, with 8 bases between. The CDR3 consists of 13 residues.

The sequenced sample consisted of PBMCs or T cells enriched from blood (not recorded which). The genes are TRBV5-1 and TRBJ2-5, with D possibly TRBD2 on 5 matching bases. The sequence was obtained from a woman younger than 30 who had been exposed to COVID-19. The CDR3 coding sequence is TGCGCCAGCAGCTTCAACGGGAAAGAGACCCAGTACTTC. The encoded protein is CASSFNGKETQYF.